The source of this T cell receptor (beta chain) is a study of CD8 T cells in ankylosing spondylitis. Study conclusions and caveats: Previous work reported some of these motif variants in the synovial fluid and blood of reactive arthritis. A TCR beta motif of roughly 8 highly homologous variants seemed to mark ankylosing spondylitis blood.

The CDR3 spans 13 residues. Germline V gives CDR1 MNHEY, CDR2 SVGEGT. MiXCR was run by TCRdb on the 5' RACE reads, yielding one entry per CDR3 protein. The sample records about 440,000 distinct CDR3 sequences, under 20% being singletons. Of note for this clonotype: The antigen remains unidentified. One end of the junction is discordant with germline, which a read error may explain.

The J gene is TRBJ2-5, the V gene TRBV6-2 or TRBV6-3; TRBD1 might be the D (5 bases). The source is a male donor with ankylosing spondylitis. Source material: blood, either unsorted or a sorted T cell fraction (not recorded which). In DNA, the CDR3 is TGTGCCAGCTCCGGGTCCCTGGGGCGCGCCGAGGACTTC. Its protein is CASSGSLGRAEDF.